The entry that follows covers one T cell receptor (beta chain) sequence. Participants came from fewer than 25 US areas, aged about 18 to 100 years. Clinical histories supplied by participants themselves formed the basis of cohort assignment. Original analysis: Estimation of nucleated cell counts was performed using reference gene primer amplification. TCRdb's copy holds only in-frame clones and misses some; the assay was immunoSEQ multiplex PCR. V and J calls and clone size are given by that table; D and trimming were obtained from the DNA. The sample has a few hundred thousand clones; approximately 81% are singletons. Germline V gene data show CDR1 as SNHLY and CDR2 as FYNNEI. V gave up 6 bases and J gave up 10 bases; unmatched junction bases: 6. CDR3 length: 13 residues. The data stem from a study of blood T cell repertoires in COVID-19.

The chain employs TRBV2 and TRBJ1-4; 9 bases match TRBD1. Sample: PBMCs or T cells enriched from blood (not recorded which). The TCR sequence derives from a woman aged 45-60 years who had been exposed to COVID-19. For the CDR3, the DNA is TGTGCCAGCAGCCTACAGGGGGCCAGAAAACTGTTTTTT. It translates to CASSLQGARKLFF.